This T cell receptor beta chain was sequenced for a study of T cell repertoires in cytomegalovirus infection. Turning to the study itself: Evidence of both CMV infection and a matching HLA type came from public TCR beta signatures. General observations from the study: What dominated the ex vivo response were HLA-C-restricted CMV-specific TCR beta clonotypes. The cumulative frequency of public TCR beta families identified carriers of CMV plus the relevant HLA.

One entry per CDR3 protein, called by TCRdb with MiXCR from the reads. This table holds under 850,000 distinct CDR3 sequences, roughly 35% found once. CDR3 length equals 15 residues. Germline CDR1 reads MDHEN; CDR2 reads SYDVKM. V lost 4 bases and J 2 bases, leaving 14 bases between the germline ends. On this clonotype itself: Its antigen is still unknown.

The chain couples TRBV28 to TRBJ1-1; TRBD1 might be the D (5 bases). The receptor was derived from a human donor in good health (CMV status not recorded). Some clones in this sample may be carry-over from other donors' samples. The sample consisted of PBMCs. CDR3 DNA sequence: TGTGCCAGCAGTTCACGGGGCCACGGTAACACTGAAGCTTTCTTT. As protein: CASSSRGHGNTEAFF.